The following is a T cell receptor (beta chain) sequence with its context. The CDR3 runs to 14 residues. Germline V gene data show CDR1 as SGHVS and CDR2 as FQNEAQ. V lost 5 bases to trimming and J lost 4 bases, with 12 bases between them. The data derive from a study of blood T cell repertoires in COVID-19. Study information: COVID-19 samples from acute and convalescent phases originated in the United States, Italy and Spain. T cells, B-cell-depleted T cells, or PBMCs supplied cDNA or gDNA.

Study processing details: Amplification of reference gene primers provided the estimated nucleated cell counts. Profiling relied on immunoSEQ multiplex PCR, and the TCRdb table lists in-frame clones only, not all of them. That table supplies the V and J calls and clone size; D and trimming were determined from the DNA. The sample holds approximately 110,000 clones; approximately 84% are singletons and the top ten take more than 2%. The sequencing input was peripheral blood. The receptor comes from a human donor in a cohort sampled during active COVID-19. The chain recombines TRBV7-8 with TRBJ2-1; perhaps TRBD1 as D (5 bases). The CDR3, as DNA: TGTGCCAGCAGCCTTAAGACAGCTTACAATGAGCAGTTCTTC. Encoded protein: CASSLKTAYNEQFF.